This T cell receptor beta chain was sequenced during a study of yellow fever vaccine responses in identical twins. Germline V gene data show CDR1 as SGHAT and CDR2 as FQDESV (reference sequence). V lost 1 base and J lost 7, with 10 bases in between. The CDR3 has 13 residues. This clonotype was recorded once. Its antigen is undetermined. Overall study findings and caveats: Among the twins, the vaccine T cell response reportedly seemed partly convergent and partly personalized.

TCRdb analysed the RT-PCR reads with MiXCR anew, one entry per CDR3 protein. This sample carries nearly 11,000 distinct CDR3 sequences, roughly 82% of them seen once, and the ten largest clones take under 9.5%. The chain carries TRBV11-1 and TRBJ1-2; D gene uncertain. The material was T cells from blood (PBMCs), unsorted or a sorted subset (not recorded which), obtained before or after yellow fever vaccination (not recorded which). The sequence derives from a woman between 18 and 30 years old who received the yellow fever vaccine. CDR3 bases: TGTGCCAGCAGCTTAGATATCCGGGCTGGCTACACCTTC. It encodes CASSLDIRAGYTF.